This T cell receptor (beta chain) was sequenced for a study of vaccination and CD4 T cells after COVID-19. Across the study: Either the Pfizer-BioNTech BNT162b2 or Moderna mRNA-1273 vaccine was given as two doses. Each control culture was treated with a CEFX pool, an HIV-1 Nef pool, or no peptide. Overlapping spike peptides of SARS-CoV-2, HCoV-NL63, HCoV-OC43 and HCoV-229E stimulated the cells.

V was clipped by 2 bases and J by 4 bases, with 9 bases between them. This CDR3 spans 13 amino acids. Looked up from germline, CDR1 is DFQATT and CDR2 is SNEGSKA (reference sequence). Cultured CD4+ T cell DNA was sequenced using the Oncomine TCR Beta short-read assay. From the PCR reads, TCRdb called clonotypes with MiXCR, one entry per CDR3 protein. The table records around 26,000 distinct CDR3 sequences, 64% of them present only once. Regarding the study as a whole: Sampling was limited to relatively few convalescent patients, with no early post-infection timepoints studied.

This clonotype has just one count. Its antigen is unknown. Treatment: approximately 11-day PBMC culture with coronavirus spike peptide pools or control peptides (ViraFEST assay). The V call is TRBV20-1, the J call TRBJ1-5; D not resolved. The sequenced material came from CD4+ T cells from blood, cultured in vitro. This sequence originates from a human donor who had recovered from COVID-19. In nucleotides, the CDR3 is TGCAGTGCTAGATTCCAGGTTAATCAGCCCCAGCATTTT. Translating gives CSARFQVNQPQHF.